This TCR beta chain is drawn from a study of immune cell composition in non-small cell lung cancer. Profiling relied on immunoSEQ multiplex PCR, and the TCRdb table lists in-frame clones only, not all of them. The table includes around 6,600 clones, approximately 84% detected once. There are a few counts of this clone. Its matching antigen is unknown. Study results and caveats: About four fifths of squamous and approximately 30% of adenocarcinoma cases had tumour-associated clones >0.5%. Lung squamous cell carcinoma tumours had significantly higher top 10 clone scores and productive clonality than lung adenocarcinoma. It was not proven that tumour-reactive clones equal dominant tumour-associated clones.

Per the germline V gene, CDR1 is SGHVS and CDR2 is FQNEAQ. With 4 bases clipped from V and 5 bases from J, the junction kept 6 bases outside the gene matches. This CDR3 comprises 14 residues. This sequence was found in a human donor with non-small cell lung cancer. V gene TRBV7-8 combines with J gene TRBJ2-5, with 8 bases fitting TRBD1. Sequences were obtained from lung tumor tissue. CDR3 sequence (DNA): TGTGCCAGCAGCTCCGCGGACAGGGATGAGACCCAGTACTTC. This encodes CASSSADRDETQYF. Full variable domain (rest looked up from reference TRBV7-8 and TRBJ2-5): GAGVSQSPRYKVAKRGQDVALRCDPISGHVSLFWYQQALGQGPEFLTYFQNEAQLDKSGLPSDRFFAERPEGSVSTLKIQRTQQEDSAVYLCASSSADRDETQYFGPGTRLLVL.